This entry lists 9 T cell receptor beta chains sequenced from one sample in a study of technical replicates of blood from several donors. Sequenced by immunoSEQ multiplex PCR; TCRdb stores in-frame clones only, minus some. The sample includes 68,000 or so clones, 95% to 97% of them seen just once. Sequenced sample: T cells isolated from PBMCs. These TCRs come from a human donor in good health.

The chain recombines TRBV28 with TRBJ1-1; D gene uncertain. V was pared by 5 bases and J by 1 base, with 8 bases between. This CDR3 contains 13 residues. Germline V lookup: CDR1 MDHEN, CDR2 SYDVKM. CDR3 sequence reads: CASSLPGNTEAFF. The CDR3 DNA sequence: TGTGCCAGCAGTCTCCCCGGGAACACTGAAGCTTTCTTT.

As DNA, the CDR3 is TGTGCCAGCAGCCTTCAGGAGCAGTACTTC. Its translation: CASSLQEQYF. This sequence joins TRBV11-2 and TRBJ2-7, with D hard to call. The CDR3 has 10 amino acids. CDR1 SGHAT and CDR2 FQNNGV come from the germline V gene. The V and J ends lost 5 bases and 7 bases respectively, with 6 bases between them.

The CDR3 protein is CASSLMYSNQPQHF. CDR3 DNA sequence: TGTGCCAGCAGCTTGATGTATAGCAATCAGCCCCAGCATTTT. This rearrangement joins TRBV5-6 to TRBJ1-5; no clear D gene. Germline CDR1 and CDR2: SGHDT and YYEEEE. The CDR3 totals 14 residues. V dropped 1 base and J dropped 0 bases, with 5 bases sitting between them.

The chain carries TRBV14 and TRBJ2-7; D gene unclear. V was shortened by 4 bases and J by 3 bases, with 4 bases between the two germline ends. There are 11 residues in the CDR3. The germline gives CDR1 SGHDN, CDR2 FVKESK. CDR3 region: CASSPGYEQYF. The CDR3 DNA sequence: TGTGCCAGCAGCCCCGGCTACGAGCAGTACTTC.

The chain uses TRBV7-2 and TRBJ1-1; D might be TRBD1 (5 bases). Trimming took 0 bases from V and 5 from J, leaving 10 bases between them. CDR1 SGHTA and CDR2 FQGNSA come from the germline V gene. The CDR3 sequence is 14 residues long. The CDR3 region is CASSLAAGQTEAFF. In DNA form, the CDR3 reads TGTGCCAGCAGCTTAGCAGCAGGGCAAACTGAAGCTTTCTTT. The whole variable domain, remainder taken from reference TRBV7-2 and TRBJ1-1, is GAGVSQSPSNKVTEKGKDVELRCDPISGHTALYWYRQSLGQGLEFLIYFQGNSAPDKSGLPSDRFSAERTGGSVSTLTIQRTQQEDSAVYLCASSLAAGQTEAFFGQGTRLTVV.

This clone was observed once. The chain couples TRBV4-3 to TRBJ1-1; 9 bases fit TRBD1. The CDR3 loop spans 15 amino acids. The V gene end was trimmed by 4 bases and the J gene end by 0 bases; junction bases not matched to a gene: 3. Germline V gene lookup returns CDR1 LGHNA and CDR2 YSLEER. This CDR3 is CASSPGQGMNTEAFF. CDR3 bases: TGCGCCAGCAGCCCGGGACAGGGAATGAACACTGAAGCTTTCTTT.

The chain couples TRBV10-3 to TRBJ1-2, with D possibly TRBD1 on 6 matching bases. Trimming removed 0 bases from V and 7 bases from J, with 21 bases in between. CDR1 is ENHRY, CDR2 SYGVKD, per germline. The CDR3 runs 17 residues. The CDR3 protein is CAISESEQGKGSSGYTF. CDR3 nucleotide sequence: TGTGCCATCAGTGAGTCGGAACAGGGCAAAGGGAGTAGTGGCTACACCTTC.

The chain combines TRBV28 with TRBJ1-5; tentatively, D is TRBD1 (5 bases). CDR3 length: 15 residues. V lost 3 bases to trimming and J lost 5 bases, with 14 bases between them. The V gene's germline CDR1 is MDHEN and CDR2 SYDVKM. The CDR3 sequence: CASSLPREVDQPQHF. Here the CDR3 DNA reads TGTGCCAGCAGTTTGCCCAGGGAGGTAGATCAGCCCCAGCATTTT.

The chain combines TRBV9 with TRBJ2-4; possibly TRBD2 for D (5 bases). The germline V gene has CDR1 SGDLS and CDR2 YYNGEE. V was clipped by 6 bases and J by 9 bases, with 19 bases between them. This CDR3 has 14 residues. The CDR3 DNA sequence: TGTGCCAGCACCTTTTCCGACGGACGGGGCATTCAGTACTTC. Protein: CASTFSDGRGIQYF.